Each of the 11 T cell receptor beta chains below was sequenced from the same sample in a study of glioma-infiltrating T cells after dendritic cell vaccination. Measured with immunoSEQ multiplex PCR; TCRdb has only the in-frame clones, and not every one. The profile shows roughly 100,000 clones, roughly 80% of them singletons. The material was blood, obtained before dendritic cell vaccination. These receptors were taken from a human donor with glioblastoma.

V and J are TRBV12-2 and TRBJ1-6; TRBD1 is taken as the D call from the table, unchecked against the DNA. TRBV12-2 is annotated as a pseudogene. The CDR3 length is 16 residues. The CDR3 loop reads CATSCPDSPTNSPLHF. The CDR3 nucleotides are TGTGCAACATCCTGCCCGGACAGTCCTACCAATTCACCCCTCCACTTT.

The CDR3: CASSVTGTGTYYGYTF. In DNA form, the CDR3 reads TGCGCCAGCAGCGTGACCGGGACAGGGACCTATTATGGCTACACCTTC. The chain couples TRBV5-1 to TRBJ1-2; 9 positions match TRBD1. Losses at the gene ends were 4 bases for V and 5 bases for J; bases not matched to a gene: 12. Germline CDR1 reads SGHRS; CDR2 reads YFSETQ. The CDR3 is 16 amino acids.

The rearrangement joins TRBV6-4 to TRBJ2-3; D not certain. With 0 bases removed from V and 4 bases from J, the gap between germline ends came to 5 bases. The CDR3 contains 13 residues. Germline loops: CDR1 MRHNA, CDR2 SNTAGT. The CDR3 protein is CASSDSFSDTQYF. CDR3 nucleotide sequence: TGTGCCAGCAGTGACTCCTTCTCAGATACGCAGTATTTT.

The chain links TRBV5-4 to TRBJ1-2; D gene unclear. Trimming removed 8 bases from V and 4 bases from J, with 15 bases in between. This CDR3 has 13 residues. Germline V gene sequence: CDR1 SGHNT, CDR2 YYREEE (reference sequence). The CDR3 protein is CARRRGVTYGYTF. The DNA of the CDR3 is TGTGCCAGAAGGCGGGGTGTTACCTATGGCTACACCTTC. The whole variable domain, filled in from reference TRBV5-4 and TRBJ1-2, reads ETGVTQSPTHLIKTRGQQVTLRCSSQSGHNTVSWYQQALGQGPQFIFQYYREEENGRGNFPPRFSGLQFPNYSSELNVNALELDDSALYLCARRRGVTYGYTFGSGTRLTVV.

The chain uses TRBV7-2 and TRBJ2-3; 14 bases agree with TRBD2. This CDR3 contains 15 residues. Per the germline V gene, CDR1 is SGHTA and CDR2 is FQGNSA. Trimming removed 5 bases from V and 7 bases from J; junction bases left unmatched: 5. The CDR3 spells CASSTGLAGVNTQYF. The CDR3 nucleotides are TGTGCCAGCAGCACGGGACTAGCGGGGGTTAATACGCAGTATTTT.

The V call is TRBV30, the J call TRBJ2-5; 7 positions agree with TRBD1. The J call may be wrong; the DNA end is better matched by TRBJ2-7. CDR3 size: 14 residues. Germline loops: CDR1 GTSNPN, CDR2 SVGIG (reference sequence). The CDR3 is CACTGPGGNYEQYF. CDR3 nucleotides: TGTGCCTGCACGGGACCAGGGGGAAACTACGAGCAGTACTTC.

This clone was observed once. The genes are TRBV7-2 and TRBJ2-7; 10 bases line up with TRBD2. The germline CDR1 and CDR2 sequences are SGHTA and FQGNSA. The CDR3 length is 15 residues. V lost 5 bases to trimming and J lost 5 bases; unmatched junction nucleotides: 9. The CDR3 sequence: CASSVPGTSVNEQYF. CDR3 coding DNA: TGTGCCAGCAGCGTTCCCGGGACTAGCGTCAACGAGCAGTACTTC.

This clone has only a few counts. The chain couples TRBV7-9 to TRBJ1-3; D is perhaps TRBD1 (6 bases). The CDR3 is 16 amino acids. V shed 4 bases and J shed 0 bases, with 13 bases lying between them. The germline V gene encodes CDR1 SEHNR and CDR2 FQNEAQ (reference sequence). For the CDR3, the DNA is TGTGCCAGCAGCTCGGGACAAGAGAGCTCTGGAAACACCATATATTTT. It yields the protein CASSSGQESSGNTIYF.

This clone has just one count. The chain is built from TRBV29-1 and TRBJ1-5; D is perhaps TRBD1 (6 bases). Germline values: CDR1 SQVTM, CDR2 ANQGSEA. The length of the CDR3 is 14 residues. The V and J ends lost 6 bases and 4 bases respectively, with 16 bases between them. The CDR3 here is CSVTLRGGNQPQHF. The CDR3 region has the DNA TGCAGCGTCACCCTCCGAGGGGGAAATCAGCCCCAGCATTTT.

The chain uses TRBV5-4 and TRBJ2-3; TRBD1 might be the D (6 bases). Trimming removed 2 bases at V and 0 bases at J, with 7 bases between. This CDR3 is 14 amino acids long. The germline CDR1 and CDR2 sequences are SGHNT and YYREEE (reference sequence). This chain's CDR3 is CASSFQGSTDTQYF. CDR3 sequence (DNA): TGTGCCAGCAGCTTTCAGGGGAGCACAGATACGCAGTATTTT.

V gene TRBV7-8 combines with J gene TRBJ2-3; 7 bases align to TRBD1. This CDR3 spans 17 amino acids. Germline V lookup: CDR1 SGHVS, CDR2 FQNEAQ. J lost 4 bases, V lost 5 bases, and 15 bases had no gene match. CDR3 loop: CASSTRDSPVQSDTQYF. Written as DNA, the CDR3 is TGTGCCAGCAGCACAAGGGACAGCCCTGTACAGTCAGATACGCAGTATTTT.